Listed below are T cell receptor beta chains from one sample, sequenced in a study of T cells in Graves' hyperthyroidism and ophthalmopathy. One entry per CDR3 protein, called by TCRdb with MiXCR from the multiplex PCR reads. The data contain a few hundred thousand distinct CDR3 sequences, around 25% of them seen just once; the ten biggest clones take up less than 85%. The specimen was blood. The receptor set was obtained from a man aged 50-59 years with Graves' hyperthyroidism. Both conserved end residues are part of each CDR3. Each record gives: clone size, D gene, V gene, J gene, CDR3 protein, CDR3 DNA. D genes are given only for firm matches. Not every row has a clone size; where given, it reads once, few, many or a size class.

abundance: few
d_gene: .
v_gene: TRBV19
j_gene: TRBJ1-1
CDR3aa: CASSSKGNTEAFF
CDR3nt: TGTGCCAGTAGTAGCAAGGGGAACACTGAAGCTTTCTTT

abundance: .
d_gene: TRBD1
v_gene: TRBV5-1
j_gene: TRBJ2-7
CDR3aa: CASSLSPGTGHYEQYF
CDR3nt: TGCGCCAGCAGCTTAAGTCCGGGGACAGGGCACTACGAGCAGTACTTC

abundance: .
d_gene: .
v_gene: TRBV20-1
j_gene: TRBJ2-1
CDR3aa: CSALPPKGTYNEQFF
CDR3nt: TGCAGTGCCCTGCCGCCTAAAGGAACCTACAATGAGCAGTTCTTC

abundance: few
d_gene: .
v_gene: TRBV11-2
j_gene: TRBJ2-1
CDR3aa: CASSLVSGTQFF
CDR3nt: TGTGCCAGCAGCTTAGTGTCCGGGACCCAGTTCTTC

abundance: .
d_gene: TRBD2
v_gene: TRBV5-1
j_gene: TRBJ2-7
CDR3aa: CASRLGLAETYEQYF
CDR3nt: TGCGCCAGCAGGTTGGGGCTAGCGGAAACCTACGAGCAGTACTTC

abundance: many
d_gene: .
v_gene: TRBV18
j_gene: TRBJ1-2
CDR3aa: CASSLNSALDGYTF
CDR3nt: TGTGCCAGCTCCCTGAACAGCGCCCTTGATGGCTACACCTTC

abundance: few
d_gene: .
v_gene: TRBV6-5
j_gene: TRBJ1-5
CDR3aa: CASSYGTILSQPQHF
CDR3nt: TGTGCCAGCAGTTACGGGACAATACTTTCTCAGCCCCAGCATTTT

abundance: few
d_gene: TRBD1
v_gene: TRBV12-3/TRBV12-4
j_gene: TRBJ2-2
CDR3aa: CASRGDRGRTGELFF
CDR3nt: TGTGCCAGCAGGGGGGACAGGGGTAGGACCGGGGAGCTGTTTTTT

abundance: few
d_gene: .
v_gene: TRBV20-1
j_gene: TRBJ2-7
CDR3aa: CSARGGGKEYF
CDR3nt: TGCAGTGCCAGAGGGGGCGGGAAGGAGTACTTC

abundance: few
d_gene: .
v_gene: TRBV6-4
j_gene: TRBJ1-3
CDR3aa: CASRSGSVNSGNTIYF
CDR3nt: TGTGCCAGCAGGTCAGGCAGCGTGAACTCTGGAAACACCATATATTTT

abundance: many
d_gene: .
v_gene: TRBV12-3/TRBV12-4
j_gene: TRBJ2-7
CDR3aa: CASSLSGIEQYF
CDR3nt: TGTGCCAGCAGTTTATCAGGTATTGAGCAGTACTTC

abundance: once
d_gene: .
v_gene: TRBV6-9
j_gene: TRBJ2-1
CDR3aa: CASSYGGPGIKQFF
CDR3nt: TGTGCCAGCAGTTACGGGGGCCCCGGGATAAAGCAGTTCTTC

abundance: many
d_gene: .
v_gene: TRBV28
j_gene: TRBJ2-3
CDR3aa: CASSTSSGTDTQYF
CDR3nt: TGTGCCAGCAGTACCAGCTCCGGCACAGATACGCAGTATTTT

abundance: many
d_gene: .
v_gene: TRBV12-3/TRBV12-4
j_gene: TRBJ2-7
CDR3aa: CASSSLLSEQYF
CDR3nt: TGTGCCAGCAGTTCCCTGCTGAGCGAGCAGTACTTC

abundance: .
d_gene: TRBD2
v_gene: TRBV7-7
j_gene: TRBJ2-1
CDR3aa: CASSWGTSGKYNEQFF
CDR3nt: TGTGCTAGCAGCTGGGGGACTAGCGGGAAATACAATGAGCAGTTCTTC

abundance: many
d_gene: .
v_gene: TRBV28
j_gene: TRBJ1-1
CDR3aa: CASSPTGGARAFF
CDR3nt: TGTGCCAGCAGTCCTACGGGAGGGGCTCGAGCTTTCTTT

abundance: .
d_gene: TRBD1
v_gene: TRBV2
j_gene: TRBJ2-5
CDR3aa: CASSSGQGVLGETQYF
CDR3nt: TGTGCCAGCAGTTCCGGACAGGGGGTCTTGGGGGAGACCCAGTACTTC

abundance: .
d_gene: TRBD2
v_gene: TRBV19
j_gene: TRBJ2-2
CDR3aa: CASSPGRSSTGELFF
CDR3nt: TGTGCCAGTAGCCCCGGGAGGTCCTCCACCGGGGAGCTGTTTTTT

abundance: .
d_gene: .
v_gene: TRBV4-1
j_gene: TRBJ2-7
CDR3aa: CASSQAPLYEQYF
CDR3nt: TGCGCCAGCAGCCAAGCCCCTCTTTACGAGCAGTACTTC

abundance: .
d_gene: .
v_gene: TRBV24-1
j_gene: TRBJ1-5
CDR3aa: CATSDRSWNQPQHF
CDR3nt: TGTGCCACCAGTGACCGGAGTTGGAATCAGCCCCAGCATTTT

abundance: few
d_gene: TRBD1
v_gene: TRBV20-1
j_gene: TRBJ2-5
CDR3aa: CSARPDRGSETQYF
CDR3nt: TGCAGTGCTAGACCCGACAGGGGGTCAGAGACCCAGTACTTC

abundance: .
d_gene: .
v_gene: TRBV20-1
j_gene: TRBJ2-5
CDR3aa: CSAGMGGPSGETQYF
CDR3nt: TGCAGTGCTGGGATGGGCGGGCCCTCGGGGGAGACCCAGTACTTC